The 30 T cell receptor beta chains listed next were all sequenced from one sample in a study of T cell repertoires in cytomegalovirus infection. TCRdb re-called the reads with MiXCR, one entry per CDR3 protein. The sample yields fewer than 200,000 distinct CDR3 sequences, approximately 20% seen once. Source material: PBMCs. These TCRs come from a human donor in good health (CMV status not recorded). Some clones in this sample may be carry-over from other donors' samples.

V gene TRBV11-1 combines with J gene TRBJ2-3; 9 bases are a match to TRBD2. The length of the CDR3 is 15 residues. The V gene's germline CDR1 is SGHAT and CDR2 FQDESV (reference sequence). The V and J ends lost 6 bases and 1 base, in that order; junction bases with no gene match: 5. Here the CDR3 reads CASRQAGGRTDTQYF. CDR3 nucleotide sequence: TGTGCCAGCAGGCAAGCGGGAGGCCGCACAGATACGCAGTATTTT.

At least ten counts were recorded for this clonotype. The V and J genes are TRBV7-2 and TRBJ2-2, with D perhaps TRBD1 (6 bases). Looked up from germline, CDR1 is SGHTA and CDR2 is FQGNSA. This CDR3 spans 14 amino acids. Trimming took 6 bases from V and 4 from J, leaving 12 bases between them. The CDR3 sequence is CASSSQGGTGELFF. For the CDR3, the DNA is TGTGCCAGCAGTTCACAGGGTGGCACCGGGGAGCTGTTTTTT.

The chain has TRBV28 and TRBJ2-4; D could derive from TRBD1 or TRBD2 (5 bases each). CDR1 MDHEN and CDR2 SYDVKM come from the germline V gene. The V and J ends lost 1 base and 5 bases respectively, with 9 bases between them. The CDR3 consists of 14 residues. Here the CDR3 DNA reads TGTGCCAGCAGTTTATCAGGGAGCGAAAACATTCAGTACTTC. It translates to CASSLSGSENIQYF. The full variable domain, with the rest looked up from reference TRBV28 and TRBJ2-4, is DVKVTQSSRYLVKRTGEKVFLECVQDMDHENMFWYRQDPGLGLRLIYFSYDVKMKEKGDIPEGYSVSREKKERFSLILESASTNQTSMYLCASSLSGSENIQYFGAGTRLSVL.

The CDR3 DNA is TGTGCCAGCAGCCGACAGGGAACTAACTATGGCTACACCTTC. It encodes CASSRQGTNYGYTF. This rearrangement joins TRBV9 to TRBJ1-2, with 7 bases identical to TRBD1. With V trimmed by 4 bases and J by 0 bases, 3 bases remained unmatched. The CDR3 totals 14 residues. Germline V gives CDR1 SGDLS, CDR2 YYNGEE.

This clonotype was observed a handful of times. This chain joins TRBV19 and TRBJ2-5; 11 positions agree with TRBD2. The CDR3 loop spans 15 amino acids. Germline V lookup: CDR1 LNHDA, CDR2 SQIVND (reference sequence). V gave up 4 bases and J gave up 5 bases; unmatched junction bases: 6. CDR3 loop: CASSTGTSGGETQYF. CDR3 in DNA: TGTGCCAGTAGTACTGGGACTAGCGGAGGGGAGACCCAGTACTTC.

This clonotype was seen a handful of times. This sequence joins TRBV28 and TRBJ2-7; D not certain. This CDR3 region has 13 residues. The germline V and J ends were trimmed by 6 bases and 7 bases, with 16 bases remaining between them. Per germline, CDR1 MDHEN and CDR2 SYDVKM. CDR3 bases: TGTGCCAGCAGGCTGGTAAACTCTTGGGAGCAGTACTTC. This sequence encodes CASRLVNSWEQYF.

This clonotype occurred many times. The chain combines TRBV7-2 with TRBJ2-3; the D gene could be TRBD1 or TRBD2 (5 bases each). This CDR3 region has 14 residues. Trimming took 6 bases from V and 3 from J, leaving 13 bases between them. The germline CDR1 and CDR2 sequences are SGHTA and FQGNSA. The CDR3, as DNA: TGTGCCAGCAGACCCGACAGAGGGACAGATACGCAGTATTTT. Its translation is CASRPDRGTDTQYF.

At least ten counts were recorded for this clonotype. The J gene is TRBJ1-1, the V gene TRBV28; no definite D call. This CDR3 is built from 13 residues. The ends were cut back, 6 bases at V and 1 base at J, with 9 bases in the middle. CDR1 and CDR2 from the germline V gene are MDHEN and SYDVKM. The CDR3: CASSSLPNTEAFF. DNA of the CDR3: TGTGCCAGCAGCTCCCTCCCGAACACTGAAGCTTTCTTT.

The CDR3 nucleotides read TGTGCCAGCAGTTTTCCCGTTAGCGGACCAGATACGCAGTATTTT. This translates into CASSFPVSGPDTQYF. The chain is built from TRBV28 and TRBJ2-3; D possibly corresponds to TRBD2 (6 bases). CDR1 MDHEN and CDR2 SYDVKM come from the germline V gene. Between the trimmed V and J ends, which lost 3 bases and 4 bases, there was a span of 14 bases. The CDR3 extends over 15 amino acids.

This clonotype was picked up many times. The V and J genes are TRBV4-1 and TRBJ2-7; the match to TRBD2 covers 12 bases. Germline values: CDR1 MGHRA, CDR2 YSYEKL. The J segment lost 0 bases and the V segment lost 2 bases, leaving 2 bases of the junction unmatched. The CDR3 runs to 16 residues. CDR3 in DNA: TGCGCCAGCAGCCAACCACTAGCGGGGGGCTCCTACGAGCAGTACTTC. The encoded protein is CASSQPLAGGSYEQYF.

This clonotype was recorded many times. V is TRBV12-3 or TRBV12-4 and J is TRBJ1-6; D is ambiguous. The CDR3 runs to 13 residues. With 8 bases removed from V and 3 bases from J, the gap between germline ends came to 8 bases. CDR3 sequence (DNA): TGTGCCAGCCAAACTAGCTATAATTCACCCCTCCACTTT. Protein product: CASQTSYNSPLHF.

The chain combines TRBV10-3 with TRBJ2-5; 7 positions agree with TRBD1. The J segment lost 5 bases and the V segment lost 10 bases, leaving 7 bases of the junction unmatched. The length of the CDR3 is 12 residues. Germline CDR1 reads ENHRY; CDR2 reads SYGVKD. The CDR3 sequence: CATTGDRETQYF. The CDR3 DNA is TGTGCCACCACAGGGGATAGGGAGACCCAGTACTTC.

The chain is built from TRBV9 and TRBJ1-1, with D unresolved. Germline V gene data show CDR1 as SGDLS and CDR2 as YYNGEE. V lost 0 bases to trimming and J lost 2 bases, with 11 bases between them. The CDR3 extends over 15 amino acids. The DNA for the CDR3 is TGTGCCAGCAGCGTAGAAGGGCAGAAAAACACTGAAGCTTTCTTT. Translating gives CASSVEGQKNTEAFF.

This clonotype was detected only a few times. CDR3: CASSLLPRTRNTGELFF. The CDR3 coding sequence is TGTGCCAGCAGTTTACTCCCCCGGACAAGGAACACCGGGGAGCTGTTTTTT. V usage is TRBV12-3 or TRBV12-4 and J usage is TRBJ2-2; D is perhaps TRBD1 (5 bases). This CDR3 spans 17 amino acids. V was pared by 2 bases and J by 1 base, with 14 bases between.

The chain links TRBV20-1 to TRBJ1-2; D not certain. CDR3 length: 14 amino acids. The V and J ends lost 2 bases and 8 bases respectively, with 18 bases between them. CDR1 is DFQATT and CDR2 is SNEGSKA in the germline V gene (reference sequence). CDR3 sequence: CSARPTDLSEGYTF. In DNA form, the CDR3 reads TGCAGTGCTAGACCCACAGACCTTTCTGAGGGCTACACCTTC.

The J gene is TRBJ1-1, the V gene TRBV6-2 or TRBV6-3; TRBD1 agrees at 7 bases. V gave up 2 bases and J gave up 1 base; unmatched junction bases: 4. The CDR3 contains 15 residues. Per germline, CDR1 MNHEY and CDR2 SVGEGT. CDR3 sequence (DNA): TGTGCCAGCAGTTACACGGGACAGCCGAACACTGAAGCTTTCTTT. It specifies CASSYTGQPNTEAFF.

Concerning this clonotype: The junction shows a germline mismatch at one end, possibly a read error. The chain combines TRBV28 with TRBJ2-5, with a possible D match to TRBD2 (6 bases). Germline CDR1 reads MDHEN; CDR2 reads SYDVKM. CDR3 length: 16 amino acids. The CDR3 sequence is CASSFALAGLQETPYF. The CDR3 nucleotides are TGTGCCAGCAGTTTCGCGTTGGCGGGGCTTCAAGAGACCCCGTACTTC. The variable domain in full, with the rest retrieved from reference TRBV28 and TRBJ2-5, is DVKVTQSSRYLVKRTGEKVFLECVQDMDHENMFWYRQDPGLGLRLIYFSYDVKMKEKGDIPEGYSVSREKKERFSLILESASTNQTSMYLCASSFALAGLQETPYFGPGTRLLVL.

The chain uses TRBV12-3 or TRBV12-4 and TRBJ2-5; tentative D call: TRBD1 (5 bases). With 1 base removed from V and 5 bases from J, the gap between germline ends came to 11 bases. The CDR3 runs to 14 residues. The CDR3, as DNA: TGTGCCAGCAGTTTAGGGCGTAAGGGGGAGACCCAGTACTTC. Translated: CASSLGRKGETQYF.

This sequence joins TRBV28 and TRBJ2-5; D may be TRBD1 (5 bases). V was shortened by 7 bases and J by 2 bases, with 8 bases between the two germline ends. CDR1 and CDR2 from the germline V gene are MDHEN and SYDVKM. CDR3 size: 12 residues. CDR3 nucleotides: TGTGCCAGCAATCAGGGTCAAGAGACCCAGTACTTC. Translated, it gives CASNQGQETQYF.

The rearrangement joins TRBV12-3 or TRBV12-4 to TRBJ2-1; 10 bases agree with TRBD2. The CDR3 length is 15 residues. The CDR3 region is CASSEREGSYNEQFF. The CDR3 DNA is TGTGCTTCTTCAGAGCGGGAGGGTTCCTACAATGAGCAGTTCTTC.

The V and J genes are TRBV2 and TRBJ2-5; 7 bases are a match to TRBD2. The CDR3 has 15 amino acids. V shed 1 base, J shed 1 base, and the junction held 3 bases outside the gene matches. Germline CDR1 is SNHLY and CDR2 is FYNNEI. The CDR3 reads CASSEERGTQETQYF. The DNA for the CDR3 is TGTGCCAGCAGTGAAGAGCGGGGAACCCAAGAGACCCAGTACTTC.

This clonotype appeared a single time. The CDR3: CASSPPSGGSLMNEQFF. The DNA of the CDR3 is TGTGCCAGCAGCCCGCCGTCTGGGGGTTCCCTAATGAATGAGCAGTTCTTC. The chain combines TRBV7-2 with TRBJ2-1; D tentatively fits TRBD1 or TRBD2 (5 bases each). Trimming removed 5 bases at V and 7 bases at J, with 24 bases between. The V gene's germline CDR1 is SGHTA and CDR2 FQGNSA. The CDR3 length is 17 residues.

With regard to this clonotype: This clone may be a read error of a much larger clone one base away. The rearrangement uses TRBV7-2 and TRBJ2-5; D perhaps matches TRBD1 (5 bases). The CDR3 runs to 14 residues. The V and J ends lost 5 bases and 5 bases respectively, with 15 bases between them. Germline V CDR1 and CDR2: SGHTA, FQGNSA. CDR3 sequence (DNA): TGTGCCAGCAGCCTAAATGGGGCAAGGGAGACCCAGTACTTC. This gives the protein CASSLNGARETQYF.

The genes are TRBV20-1 and TRBJ1-2; possible D gene TRBD1, 6 bases. V was shortened by 7 bases and J by 0 bases, with 18 bases between the two germline ends. The CDR3 runs 15 residues. Germline CDR1 reads DFQATT; CDR2 reads SNEGSKA (reference sequence). The CDR3 is CSVAPRDKANYGYTF. The CDR3 DNA reads TGCAGTGTTGCGCCACGGGACAAAGCTAACTATGGCTACACCTTC.

V usage is TRBV7-8 and J usage is TRBJ2-5, with TRBD2 identical over 10 bases. CDR1 SGHVS and CDR2 FQNEAQ come from the germline V gene. The length of the CDR3 is 14 residues. J lost 5 bases, V lost 2 bases, and 2 bases had no gene match. CDR3 nucleotides: TGTGCCAGCAGCTTAAGAGCGGGGGGGGAGACCCAGTACTTC. Translating it yields CASSLRAGGETQYF.

The table lists this clonotype with a few counts. The chain employs TRBV28 and TRBJ2-7, with unresolved D. The CDR3 is made up of 14 amino acids. V was pared by 5 bases and J by 4 bases, with 15 bases between. The germline V gene encodes CDR1 MDHEN and CDR2 SYDVKM. CDR3 nucleotide sequence: TGTGCCAGCAGTCCTTGGGCGGCGGTTTACGAGCAGTACTTC. This encodes CASSPWAAVYEQYF. The full variable domain, completed using reference TRBV28 and TRBJ2-7, is DVKVTQSSRYLVKRTGEKVFLECVQDMDHENMFWYRQDPGLGLRLIYFSYDVKMKEKGDIPEGYSVSREKKERFSLILESASTNQTSMYLCASSPWAAVYEQYFGPGTRLTVT.

V is TRBV20-1 and J is TRBJ1-4; unclear D gene. This CDR3 comprises 12 residues. V lost 7 bases and J 10 bases, leaving 16 bases between the germline ends. CDR1 and CDR2 (germline): DFQATT, SNEGSKA (reference sequence). For the CDR3, the DNA is TGCAGTGGTCTCCTTGGTCTCGGAAAACTGTTTTTT. Its protein product is CSGLLGLGKLFF.

The gene calls are TRBV27 and TRBJ2-3, with 7 bases identical to TRBD2. Germline V gene data show CDR1 as MNHEY and CDR2 as SMNVEV (reference sequence). This CDR3 is 15 amino acids long. V shed 2 bases and J 0 bases; nucleotides not matched to a gene: 2. The CDR3 DNA reads TGTGCCAGCAGTTTAAGGCGGGAGAGCACAGATACGCAGTATTTT. Translation: CASSLRRESTDTQYF.

The rearrangement joins TRBV27 to TRBJ2-2, with 8 bases that match TRBD1. CDR3 length: 14 residues. Trimming removed 6 bases from V and 6 bases from J; junction bases left unmatched: 6. Germline V lookup: CDR1 MNHEY, CDR2 SMNVEV (reference sequence). The CDR3 nucleotides are TGTGCCAGCAGCCGGACAGGGTTCGCCGGGGAGCTGTTTTTT. This translates into CASSRTGFAGELFF.

V and J are TRBV4-1 and TRBJ2-1; perhaps TRBD2 as D (5 bases). The CDR3 contains 16 residues. The germline gives CDR1 MGHRA, CDR2 YSYEKL. Trimming stripped 3 bases from V and 2 bases from J, with 14 bases between. The CDR3 spells CASSQAYGLTYNEQFF. Written as DNA, the CDR3 is TGCGCCAGCAGCCAGGCATACGGACTGACCTACAATGAGCAGTTCTTC.